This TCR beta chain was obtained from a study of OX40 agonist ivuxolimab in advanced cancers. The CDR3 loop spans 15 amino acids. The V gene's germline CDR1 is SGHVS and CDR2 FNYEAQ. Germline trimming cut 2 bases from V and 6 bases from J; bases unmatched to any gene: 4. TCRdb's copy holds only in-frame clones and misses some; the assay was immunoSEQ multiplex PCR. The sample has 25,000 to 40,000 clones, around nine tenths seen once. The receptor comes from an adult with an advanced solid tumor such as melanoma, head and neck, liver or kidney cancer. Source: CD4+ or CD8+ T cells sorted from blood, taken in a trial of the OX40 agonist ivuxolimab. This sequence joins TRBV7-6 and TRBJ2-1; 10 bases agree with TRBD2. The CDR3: CASSLLAGGTNEQFF. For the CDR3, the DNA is TGTGCCAGCAGCTTATTAGCGGGGGGTACCAATGAGCAGTTCTTC.